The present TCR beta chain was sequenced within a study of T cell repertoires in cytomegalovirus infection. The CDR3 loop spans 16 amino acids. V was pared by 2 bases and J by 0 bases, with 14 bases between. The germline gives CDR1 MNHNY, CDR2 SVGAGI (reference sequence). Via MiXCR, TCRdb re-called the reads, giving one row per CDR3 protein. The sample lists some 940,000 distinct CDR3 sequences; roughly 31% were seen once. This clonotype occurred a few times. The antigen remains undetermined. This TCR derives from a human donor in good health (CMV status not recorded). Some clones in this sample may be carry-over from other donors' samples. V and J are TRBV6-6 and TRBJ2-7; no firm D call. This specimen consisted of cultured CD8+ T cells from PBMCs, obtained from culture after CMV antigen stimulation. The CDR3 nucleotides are TGTGCCAGCAGTTACGGGCCCTTAGGGAACTCCTACGAGCAGTACGTC. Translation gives CASSYGPLGNSYEQYV.